This is a list of T cell receptor beta chains from one sample in a study of blood T cells in healthy people across ages. TCRdb re-analysed the 5' RACE reads in MiXCR, keeping a single row per CDR3 protein. Here the sample spans about 1.8 million distinct CDR3 sequences, about 49% being singletons. The material sequenced was blood. These receptors were obtained from a woman between 40 and 55 years old in good health. Both conserved end residues are part of each CDR3. Each record gives: V gene, D gene, clone size, CDR3 length, J gene, CDR3 DNA, CDR3 protein. The D gene is left open where the match is weak. Clone size is shown for a subset of rows, as once, few, many or a class of expanded clone.

V gene: TRBV7-2
D gene: TRBD2
clone size: NA
CDR3 length: 16
J gene: TRBJ2-7
CDR3 DNA: TGTGCCAGCAGCTTCACTAGCGGGGGGGCCTCCTACGAGCAGTACTTC
CDR3 protein: CASSFTSGGASYEQYF

V gene: TRBV29-1
D gene: TRBD1
clone size: few
CDR3 length: 14
J gene: TRBJ2-5
CDR3 DNA: TGCAGCGTTGAACACAGGGGGCTGGGGGAGACCCAGTACTTC
CDR3 protein: CSVEHRGLGETQYF

V gene: TRBV18
D gene: NA
clone size: NA
CDR3 length: 16
J gene: TRBJ2-5
CDR3 DNA: TGTGCCAGCTCACCTACGCGGGGTACCCCTCAAGAGACCCAGTACTTC
CDR3 protein: CASSPTRGTPQETQYF

V gene: TRBV20-1
D gene: NA
clone size: NA
CDR3 length: 13
J gene: TRBJ2-5
CDR3 DNA: TGCAGTGCTTTACTCAGAAACGCAGAGACCCAGTACTTC
CDR3 protein: CSALLRNAETQYF

V gene: TRBV7-2
D gene: TRBD1
clone size: few
CDR3 length: 13
J gene: TRBJ1-2
CDR3 DNA: TGTGCCAGCAGCCCGACAGGGGAGGATGGCTACACCTTC
CDR3 protein: CASSPTGEDGYTF

V gene: TRBV7-2
D gene: NA
clone size: few
CDR3 length: 13
J gene: TRBJ2-1
CDR3 DNA: TGTGCCAGCAGCATAGGGACAATCAATGAGCAGTTCTTC
CDR3 protein: CASSIGTINEQFF

V gene: TRBV7-2
D gene: NA
clone size: NA
CDR3 length: 14
J gene: TRBJ1-2
CDR3 DNA: TGTGCCAGCAGCTACGGGACGGCCGTGAGGGGCTACACCTTC
CDR3 protein: CASSYGTAVRGYTF

V gene: TRBV13
D gene: NA
clone size: few
CDR3 length: 14
J gene: TRBJ2-5
CDR3 DNA: TGTGCCAGCAGCTATATGGGGCTACAAGAGACCCAGTACTTC
CDR3 protein: CASSYMGLQETQYF

V gene: TRBV27
D gene: NA
clone size: NA
CDR3 length: 15
J gene: TRBJ1-5
CDR3 DNA: TGTGCCAGCAGTTTATACAGGGCGGTCGGGCAGCCCCAGCATTTT
CDR3 protein: CASSLYRAVGQPQHF

V gene: TRBV27
D gene: NA
clone size: NA
CDR3 length: 16
J gene: TRBJ1-5
CDR3 DNA: TGTGCCAGCAGTTTAGAGACAGCCGGAGGCAATCAGCCCCAGCATTTT
CDR3 protein: CASSLETAGGNQPQHF

V gene: TRBV20-1
D gene: NA
clone size: NA
CDR3 length: 13
J gene: TRBJ1-1
CDR3 DNA: TGCAGTGCTTCCACGACTCTGAACACTGAAGCTTTCTTT
CDR3 protein: CSASTTLNTEAFF

V gene: TRBV5-1
D gene: NA
clone size: NA
CDR3 length: 15
J gene: TRBJ2-3
CDR3 DNA: TGCGCCAGCAGCCCATGGGACGCAGGCACAGATACGCAGTATTTT
CDR3 protein: CASSPWDAGTDTQYF

V gene: TRBV29-1
D gene: TRBD2
clone size: few
CDR3 length: 14
J gene: TRBJ2-7
CDR3 DNA: TGCAGCGTATATAGCGGGGACGGCTCCTACGAGCAGTACTTC
CDR3 protein: CSVYSGDGSYEQYF

V gene: TRBV20-1
D gene: NA
clone size: few
CDR3 length: 14
J gene: TRBJ2-1
CDR3 DNA: TGCAGTGCCCGTAACCCCCGGGGTCACAATGAGCAGTTCTTC
CDR3 protein: CSARNPRGHNEQFF

V gene: TRBV6-1
D gene: NA
clone size: NA
CDR3 length: 15
J gene: TRBJ2-3
CDR3 DNA: TGTGCCAGCAGTGAATCTGGCCGTAGCACAGATACGCAGTATTTT
CDR3 protein: CASSESGRSTDTQYF

V gene: TRBV29-1
D gene: TRBD1
clone size: few
CDR3 length: 16
J gene: TRBJ2-1
CDR3 DNA: TGCAGCGTTGAAGATCGTGGGACAGGCGGGTTGGCTGAGCAGTTCTTC
CDR3 protein: CSVEDRGTGGLAEQFF

V gene: TRBV4-2
D gene: TRBD2
clone size: NA
CDR3 length: 17
J gene: TRBJ2-3
CDR3 DNA: TGTGCCAGCAGCCCCCCGACTAGCGGGGGGCACACAGATACGCAGTATTTT
CDR3 protein: CASSPPTSGGHTDTQYF

V gene: TRBV7-9
D gene: TRBD1
clone size: NA
CDR3 length: 15
J gene: TRBJ2-2
CDR3 DNA: TGTGCCAGCAGCACGGACAGGGAAGGGACCGGGGAGCTGTTTTTT
CDR3 protein: CASSTDREGTGELFF

V gene: TRBV12-3/TRBV12-4
D gene: TRBD2
clone size: few
CDR3 length: 12
J gene: TRBJ2-5
CDR3 DNA: TGTGCCAGCAGAAGGACTAGGGAGACCCAGTACTTC
CDR3 protein: CASRRTRETQYF

V gene: TRBV6-6
D gene: TRBD1
clone size: NA
CDR3 length: 16
J gene: TRBJ1-2
CDR3 DNA: TGTGCCAGCAGTGATCCGGGACAGGGGGCGGTCGGTGGCTACACCTTC
CDR3 protein: CASSDPGQGAVGGYTF

V gene: TRBV6-2/TRBV6-3
D gene: NA
clone size: once
CDR3 length: 14
J gene: TRBJ2-1
CDR3 DNA: TGTGCCAGCAGCCAAGACTTCTGGCCAAATGAGCAGTTCTTC
CDR3 protein: CASSQDFWPNEQFF

V gene: TRBV4-3
D gene: NA
clone size: few
CDR3 length: 15
J gene: TRBJ1-4
CDR3 DNA: TGCGCCAGCAGCCAAGAAGCCAGGGGCGATGAAAAACTGTTTTTT
CDR3 protein: CASSQEARGDEKLFF

V gene: TRBV4-2
D gene: TRBD2
clone size: NA
CDR3 length: 16
J gene: TRBJ2-5
CDR3 DNA: TGTGCCAGCAGCCAAGCTAGCGGGGGTGGACAAGAGACCCAGTACTTC
CDR3 protein: CASSQASGGGQETQYF

V gene: TRBV20-1
D gene: TRBD1
clone size: NA
CDR3 length: 13
J gene: TRBJ1-2
CDR3 DNA: TGCAGTGGCCCACAGGGGGTTAACTATGGCTACACCTTC
CDR3 protein: CSGPQGVNYGYTF

V gene: TRBV6-5
D gene: NA
clone size: few
CDR3 length: 14
J gene: TRBJ1-6
CDR3 DNA: TGTGCCAGCAGAACCGGGACAAATAATTCACCCCTCCACTTT
CDR3 protein: CASRTGTNNSPLHF

V gene: TRBV6-5
D gene: NA
clone size: few
CDR3 length: 16
J gene: TRBJ2-7
CDR3 DNA: TGTGCCAGCAGTTACTCGACGGGACGACCCTACAATGAGCAGTACTTC
CDR3 protein: CASSYSTGRPYNEQYF

V gene: TRBV9
D gene: NA
clone size: few
CDR3 length: 15
J gene: TRBJ2-3
CDR3 DNA: TGTGCCAGCAGCGTAGCAGACGGCGGCACAGATACGCAGTATTTT
CDR3 protein: CASSVADGGTDTQYF

V gene: TRBV6-5
D gene: TRBD1
clone size: NA
CDR3 length: 15
J gene: TRBJ1-5
CDR3 DNA: TGTGCCAGCGGCAGACAGGGGTTGGGGAATCAGCCCCAGCATTTT
CDR3 protein: CASGRQGLGNQPQHF

V gene: TRBV12-3/TRBV12-4
D gene: NA
clone size: NA
CDR3 length: 13
J gene: TRBJ2-3
CDR3 DNA: TGTGCCAGCAGTTGCTCGGGAGCAGATACGCAGTATTTT
CDR3 protein: CASSCSGADTQYF

V gene: TRBV3-1
D gene: NA
clone size: NA
CDR3 length: 16
J gene: TRBJ2-3
CDR3 DNA: TGTGCCAGCAGCCAAGATAAACTAAGCTTCGCAGATACGCAGTATTTT
CDR3 protein: CASSQDKLSFADTQYF

V gene: TRBV29-1
D gene: NA
clone size: once
CDR3 length: 14
J gene: TRBJ1-1
CDR3 DNA: TGCAGCGTTGAGCCCGGGGGTATGAACACTGAAGCTTTCTTT
CDR3 protein: CSVEPGGMNTEAFF

V gene: TRBV12-3/TRBV12-4
D gene: NA
clone size: NA
CDR3 length: 14
J gene: TRBJ2-3
CDR3 DNA: TGTGCCAGCAGTTTACTAGTTGCGGTTGATACGCAGTATTTT
CDR3 protein: CASSLLVAVDTQYF

V gene: TRBV20-1
D gene: TRBD2
clone size: few
CDR3 length: 14
J gene: TRBJ2-5
CDR3 DNA: TGCAGTGCTCACGGACTAGCGGGGGATCTGACCCAGTACTTC
CDR3 protein: CSAHGLAGDLTQYF

V gene: TRBV28
D gene: NA
clone size: NA
CDR3 length: 14
J gene: TRBJ2-3
CDR3 DNA: TGTGCCAGCAACGGGACGACCCTCACAGATACGCAGTATTTT
CDR3 protein: CASNGTTLTDTQYF

V gene: TRBV4-1
D gene: NA
clone size: NA
CDR3 length: 15
J gene: TRBJ1-4
CDR3 DNA: TGCGCCAGCAGCCTCTGGCCGGATACTAATGAAAAACTGTTTTTT
CDR3 protein: CASSLWPDTNEKLFF

V gene: TRBV6-5
D gene: NA
clone size: NA
CDR3 length: 13
J gene: TRBJ2-1
CDR3 DNA: TGTGCCAGCAGTGACACCTCCTACAATGAGCAGTTCTTC
CDR3 protein: CASSDTSYNEQFF

V gene: TRBV20-1
D gene: NA
clone size: NA
CDR3 length: 14
J gene: TRBJ2-5
CDR3 DNA: TGCAGTGCTAGCCTTCTTCGGGGACAAGAGACCCAGTACTTC
CDR3 protein: CSASLLRGQETQYF

V gene: TRBV7-9
D gene: TRBD2
clone size: NA
CDR3 length: 16
J gene: TRBJ2-1
CDR3 DNA: TGTGCCAGCAGTCCGGTCGGGGGGGCCGGGTACAATGAGCAGTTCTTC
CDR3 protein: CASSPVGGAGYNEQFF

V gene: TRBV5-1
D gene: NA
clone size: few
CDR3 length: 15
J gene: TRBJ1-2
CDR3 DNA: TGCGCCAGCTGTAGATATGTTCCGGACATCTATGGCTACACCTTC
CDR3 protein: CASCRYVPDIYGYTF

V gene: TRBV20-1
D gene: TRBD2
clone size: few
CDR3 length: 18
J gene: TRBJ2-1
CDR3 DNA: TGCAGTGCTAGAGCCCCAGGGACTAGCGGGGGTTCCTACAATGAGCAGTTCTTC
CDR3 protein: CSARAPGTSGGSYNEQFF

V gene: TRBV20-1
D gene: NA
clone size: NA
CDR3 length: 12
J gene: TRBJ2-7
CDR3 DNA: TGCAGTGCAAGAGCAGGGCCCGACGAGCAGTACTTC
CDR3 protein: CSARAGPDEQYF

V gene: TRBV28
D gene: NA
clone size: NA
CDR3 length: 16
J gene: TRBJ1-5
CDR3 DNA: TGTGCCAGCAGTTTCCAGGGACACCCTAGCAAGCAGCCCCAGCATTTT
CDR3 protein: CASSFQGHPSKQPQHF

V gene: TRBV7-9
D gene: NA
clone size: NA
CDR3 length: 14
J gene: TRBJ2-1
CDR3 DNA: TGTGCCAGCAGCTTAGACGCAGGCCCCAATGAGCAGTTCTTC
CDR3 protein: CASSLDAGPNEQFF

V gene: TRBV13
D gene: TRBD2
clone size: NA
CDR3 length: 17
J gene: TRBJ2-5
CDR3 DNA: TGTGCCAGCAGCCGGGGACTAGCGGGAGCATTCCAAGAGACCCAGTACTTC
CDR3 protein: CASSRGLAGAFQETQYF